The clone carrying this T cell receptor beta chain was found once. Its antigen is unknown. This record belongs to a study of vaccination and CD4 T cells after COVID-19. For the study at large: The stimulating agents, overlapping spike peptides, came from SARS-CoV-2, HCoV-NL63, HCoV-OC43 and HCoV-229E. Control cultures used a CEFX viral epitope pool, an HIV-1 Nef peptide pool, or no peptide.

Treatment denoted: 10-day PBMC culture with coronavirus spike peptide pools or control peptides (ViraFEST assay). Peptide pools at around 10 ug/ml, together with 7.5 to 10 IU/ml IL-2, were added to cultures of some 2.2 million PBMCs per well. With 1 base removed from V and 6 bases from J, the gap between germline ends came to 10 bases. From germline, CDR1 is MNHNS and CDR2 SASEGT. The CDR3 totals 13 residues. The Oncomine TCR Beta short-read assay generated sequence data from the DNA of cultured CD4+ T cells. Genomic DNA extraction was carried out from cultured CD4+ T cells. TCRdb reanalysed the PCR reads using MiXCR and keeps one entry per CDR3 protein. The sample lists about 15,000 distinct CDR3 sequences; 52% were seen once.

The chain has TRBV6-1 and TRBJ2-7; possibly TRBD1 or TRBD2 for D (5 bases each). The TCR was taken from a human donor who had recovered from COVID-19. The sample consisted of CD4+ T cells from blood, cultured in vitro. Here the CDR3 DNA reads TGTGCCAGCAGTGAAGAGGGACGGGCCGAGCAGTACTTC. Amino acids: CASSEEGRAEQYF.